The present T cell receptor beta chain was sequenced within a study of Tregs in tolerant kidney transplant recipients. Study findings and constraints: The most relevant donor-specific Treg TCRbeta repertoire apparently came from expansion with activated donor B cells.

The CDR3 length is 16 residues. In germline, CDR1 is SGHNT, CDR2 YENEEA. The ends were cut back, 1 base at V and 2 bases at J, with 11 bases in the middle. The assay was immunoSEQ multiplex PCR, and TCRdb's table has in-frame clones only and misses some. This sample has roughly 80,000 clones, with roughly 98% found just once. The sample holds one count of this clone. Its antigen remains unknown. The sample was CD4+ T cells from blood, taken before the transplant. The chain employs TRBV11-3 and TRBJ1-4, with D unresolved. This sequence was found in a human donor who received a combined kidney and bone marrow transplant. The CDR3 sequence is CASSLGVQNTNEKLFF. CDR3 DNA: TGTGCCAGCAGCTTAGGGGTACAGAATACTAATGAAAAACTGTTTTTT.